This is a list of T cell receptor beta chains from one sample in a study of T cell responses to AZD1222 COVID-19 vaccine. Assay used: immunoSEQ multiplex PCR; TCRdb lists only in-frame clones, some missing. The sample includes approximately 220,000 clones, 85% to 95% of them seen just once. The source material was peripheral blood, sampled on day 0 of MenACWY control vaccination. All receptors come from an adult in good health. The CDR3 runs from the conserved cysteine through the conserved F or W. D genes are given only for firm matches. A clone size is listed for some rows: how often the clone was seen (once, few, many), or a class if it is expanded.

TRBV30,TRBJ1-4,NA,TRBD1,TGTGCCTGGAGTAAGGGACAGGGGTCAACTAATGAAAAACTGTTTTTT,CAWSKGQGSTNEKLFF
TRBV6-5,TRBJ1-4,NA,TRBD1,TGTGCCAGCAGAACAGGGGATGAAAAACTGTTTTTT,CASRTGDEKLFF
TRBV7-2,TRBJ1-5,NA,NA,TGTGCCAGCAGCTTAGCCGGGGCGACGGGCAATCAGCCCCAGCATTTT,CASSLAGATGNQPQHF
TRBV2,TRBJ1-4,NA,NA,TGTGCCAGCAGTGACCGGGTAGGCGAAAAACTGTTTTTT,CASSDRVGEKLFF
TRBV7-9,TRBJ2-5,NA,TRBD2,TGTGCCAGCAGCCCTACGACTAGCGGGGGGACCCCCGCCCAGTACTTC,CASSPTTSGGTPAQYF
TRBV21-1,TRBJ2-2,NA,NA,TGTGCCAGCAGCAAAGACCGGGACACGCGCACCGGGGAGCTGTTTTTT,CASSKDRDTRTGELFF
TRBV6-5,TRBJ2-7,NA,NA,TGTGCCAGCAGTTACTCGGGCCAAGGCTACGAGCAGTACTTC,CASSYSGQGYEQYF
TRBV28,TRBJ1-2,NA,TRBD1,TGTGCCAGCAGGGGTTCCGGGACAGCGTATGGCTACACCTTC,CASRGSGTAYGYTF
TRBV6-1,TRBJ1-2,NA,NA,TGTGCCAGCAGTGACGGCCGTAGAGGCAGGGGCGTTGCGTTATATCTAGGCTACACCTTC,CASSDGRRGRGVALYLGYTF
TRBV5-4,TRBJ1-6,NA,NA,TGTGCCAGCAGCTCCGACGGCTCCTATAATTCACCCCTCCACTTT,CASSSDGSYNSPLHF
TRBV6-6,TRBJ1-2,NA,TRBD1,TGTGCCAGCGCGGTAAGGGGGCAGAACTATGGCTACACCTTC,CASAVRGQNYGYTF
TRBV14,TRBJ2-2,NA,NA,TGTGCCAGCAGCCAAGATTTGGGGACCGGGGAGCTGTTTTTT,CASSQDLGTGELFF
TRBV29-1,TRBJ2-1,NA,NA,TGCAGCGTACAAAGCTCCTACAATGAGCAGTTCTTC,CSVQSSYNEQFF
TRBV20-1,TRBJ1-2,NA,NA,TGCAGTGCTAGACAGGACTATGGCTACACCTTC,CSARQDYGYTF
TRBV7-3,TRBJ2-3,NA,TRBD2,TGTGCCAGCAAGCTGGCGGGGGGCACAGATACGCAGTATTTT,CASKLAGGTDTQYF
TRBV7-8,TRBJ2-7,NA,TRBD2,TGTGCCAGCTGTGCGGGGGGCCTGTTTTACGAGCAGTACTTC,CASCAGGLFYEQYF
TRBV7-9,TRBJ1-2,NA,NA,TGTGCCAGCAGCGATGGACTGTATGCCTATGGCTACACCTTC,CASSDGLYAYGYTF
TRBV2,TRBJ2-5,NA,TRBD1,TGTGCCAGCATCCGGGACAGGGGGCGGGAGACCCAGTACTTC,CASIRDRGRETQYF
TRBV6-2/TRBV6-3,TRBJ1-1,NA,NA,TGTGCCAGCAGTTACGAGGACCCAGGGTTGTACACTGAAGCTTTCTTT,CASSYEDPGLYTEAFF
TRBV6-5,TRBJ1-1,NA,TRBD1,TGTGCCAGCAGTTACTCGAGGACAGGAGGATCTGAAGCTTTCTTT,CASSYSRTGGSEAFF
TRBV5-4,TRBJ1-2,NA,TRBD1,TGTGCCAGCAGCACAGGAGGACAGGCCCTCGGCTACACCTTC,CASSTGGQALGYTF
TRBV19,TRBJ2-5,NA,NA,TGTGCCAGTAGTAAAGGGGTGGGGACCCAGTACTTC,CASSKGVGTQYF
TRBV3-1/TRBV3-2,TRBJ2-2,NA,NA,TGTGCCAGCAGCCGCGGTGGGTGGGAGCTGTTTTTT,CASSRGGWELFF
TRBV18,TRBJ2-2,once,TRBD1,TGTGCCAGCTCCCCTTCCTTCGGGACAGCAAACACCGGGGAGCTGTTTTTT,CASSPSFGTANTGELFF
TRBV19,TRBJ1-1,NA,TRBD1,TGTGCCAGTAGTACAACAGGGGGCGCGCGGAACACTGAAGCTTTCTTT,CASSTTGGARNTEAFF
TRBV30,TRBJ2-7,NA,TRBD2,TGTGCCCTAACGCGGGGGGGCTCCTACGAGCAGTACTTC,CALTRGGSYEQYF
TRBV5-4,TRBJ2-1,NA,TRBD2,TGTGCCAGCAGCTTGAGAGCGGGGGGCCCCTCTGATGAGCAGTTCTTC,CASSLRAGGPSDEQFF
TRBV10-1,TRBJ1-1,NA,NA,TGCGCCAGCAGTGAGTCAACCAGGATTAACACTGAAGCTTTCTTT,CASSESTRINTEAFF
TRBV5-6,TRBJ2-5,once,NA,TGTGCCAGCAGCTTGGGGGCAAGTGCAACCCAAGAGACCCAGTACTTC,CASSLGASATQETQYF
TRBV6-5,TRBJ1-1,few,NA,TGTGCCAGCAGTTACCCGGGAACAGGGGAAGCTTTCTTT,CASSYPGTGEAFF
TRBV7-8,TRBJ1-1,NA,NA,TGTGCCAGCAGCCATGGGGGGAACACTGAAGCTTTCTTT,CASSHGGNTEAFF
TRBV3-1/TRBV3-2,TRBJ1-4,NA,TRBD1,TGTGCCAGCAGCCAGACAGGGGGACGCCTTACTCCAAATGAAAAACTGTTTTTT,CASSQTGGRLTPNEKLFF
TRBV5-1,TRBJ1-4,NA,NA,TGCGCCAGCAGCTTGGGGCCGGCAGCAACTAATGAAAAACTGTTTTTT,CASSLGPAATNEKLFF
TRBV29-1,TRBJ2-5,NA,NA,TGCAGCGTTGGGACTGATCAAGAGACCCAGTACTTC,CSVGTDQETQYF
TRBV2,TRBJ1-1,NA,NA,TGTGCCAGCACGAGGGACTTGAACACTGAAGCTTTCTTT,CASTRDLNTEAFF
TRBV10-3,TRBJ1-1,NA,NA,TGTGCCATCAGTGAGTCTGGAGGAGGAGCTTTCTTT,CAISESGGGAFF
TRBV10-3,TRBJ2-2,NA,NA,TGTGCCATCAGTGGGACCGGGACGACGAACACCGGGGAGCTGTTTTTT,CAISGTGTTNTGELFF
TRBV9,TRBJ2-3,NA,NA,TGTGCCAGCAGCGTGTCTCCCACAGATACGCAGTATTTT,CASSVSPTDTQYF
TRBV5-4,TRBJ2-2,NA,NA,TGTGCCAGCAGCTCCGGGACTGAGTACACCGGGGAGCTGTTTTTT,CASSSGTEYTGELFF
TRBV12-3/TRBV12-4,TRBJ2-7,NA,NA,TGTGCCAGCAGTTTATGGACACTCTACGAGCAGTACTTC,CASSLWTLYEQYF
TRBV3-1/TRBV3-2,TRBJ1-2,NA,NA,TGTGCCAGCAGCCAAGATAAGGGTGGCTACACCTTC,CASSQDKGGYTF
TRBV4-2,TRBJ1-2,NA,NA,TGTGCCAGCAGCCAAGCGATGGGGCCTAACTATGGCTACACCTTC,CASSQAMGPNYGYTF
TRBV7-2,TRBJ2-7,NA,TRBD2,TGTGCCAGCAGCTCCCGACTAGCGGGGGAAAGCGAGCAGTACTTC,CASSSRLAGESEQYF
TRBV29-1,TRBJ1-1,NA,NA,TGCAGCGTTTCAATGTCATTGAACACTGAAGCTTTCTTT,CSVSMSLNTEAFF
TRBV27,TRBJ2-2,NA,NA,TGTGCCAGCAGTTTATCGCGCCAGTTTCCCGGGGAGCTGTTTTTT,CASSLSRQFPGELFF
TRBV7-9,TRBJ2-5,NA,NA,TGTGCCAGCAGCCTGGACGGACGAGAGACCCAGTACTTC,CASSLDGRETQYF
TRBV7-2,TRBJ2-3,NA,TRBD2,TGTGCCAGCAGCTTAGAGGGACTAGCATCAGGTACGCAGTATTTT,CASSLEGLASGTQYF
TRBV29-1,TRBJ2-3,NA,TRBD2,TGCAGCGTTCTAGCGGGGGGCACAGATACGCAGTATTTT,CSVLAGGTDTQYF
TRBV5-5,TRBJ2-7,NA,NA,TGTGCCAGCAGCTTGGCCGGGCGAAGTCCCTACGAGCAGTACTTC,CASSLAGRSPYEQYF
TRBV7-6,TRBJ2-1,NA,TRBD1,TGTGCCAGCAGCTTAGAACAGGGGAAGGCCCATGAGCAGTTCTTC,CASSLEQGKAHEQFF
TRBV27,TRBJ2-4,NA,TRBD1,TGTGCCAGCAGTTCTACCTACGACAGGGTGAATGACATTCAGTACTTC,CASSSTYDRVNDIQYF